This section outlines one T cell receptor beta chain sequence together with its context. Its cognate antigen is unknown. This record belongs to a study of T-cell memory formation after mild COVID-19. Looking at the study overall: TCR clusters showed largely donor specificity.

Germline V gives CDR1 LGHNA, CDR2 YNFKEQ. The trim removed 6 bases at V and 5 bases at J, leaving 6 bases unmatched. The CDR3 spans 16 residues. After 5'RACE with constant-segment primers, TCR alpha and TCR beta cDNA libraries carrying sample barcodes and UMIs were obtained. TCRdb processed the 5' RACE reads anew with MiXCR; each CDR3 protein has one entry. The profile covers some 160,000 distinct CDR3 sequences, with 25% to 40% appearing a single time and around 11% taken by the ten largest. General observations from the study: There were some responding clones in pre-infection memory, which suggested that cross-reactive memory had joined. Most CD4+ clones that shrank were in CM and EM, while CD8+ ones turned up in EMRA.

The material sequenced was PBMCs or a T cell subset sorted from them (not recorded which). This chain uses TRBV4-2 with TRBJ2-2; 13 nucleotides match TRBD2. This receptor was obtained from an adult woman who had mild COVID-19 (a few samples of this study predate the infection). Cell type and time point are not known. The CDR3 coding sequence is TGTGCCAGCAGTTCTAGGACTAGCGGGAGAACCGGGGAGCTGTTTTTT. It specifies CASSSRTSGRTGELFF.